This TCR beta chain is from a study of blood T cell repertoires in COVID-19. About the research overall: There were acute and convalescent COVID-19 samples, and they came from the United States, Italy and Spain. The analysed material was cDNA or gDNA that came from T cells, B-cell-depleted T cells, or PBMCs.

Germline assignment: CDR1 MDHEN and CDR2 SYDVKM. V dropped 2 bases and J dropped 5 bases, with 10 bases sitting between them. CDR3 length: 14 amino acids. Some clones are missing from TCRdb's copy, which holds only in-frame ones; the method was immunoSEQ multiplex PCR. The sample consists of 150,000 to 200,000 clones, over 80% of them appearing once. The clonotype originates from a woman aged 55 to 70 who had recovered from COVID-19. Sequencing used PBMCs or T cells enriched from blood (not recorded which). V usage is TRBV28 and J usage is TRBJ1-5; D gene ambiguous. The CDR3 reads CASSLGQLDQPQHF. For the CDR3, the DNA is TGTGCCAGCAGTTTAGGGCAGTTGGATCAGCCCCAGCATTTT.